This TCR beta chain is from a study of CD8 T cells in Susac syndrome. Peripheral blood CD8+ and CD4+ T cells were profiled by TCR beta sequencing. Negative isolation was applied to CD8+ and CD4+ T cells, and FACS enrichment was applied to TEMRA cells. The RNA input was about 0.5 to 1 ug, and it was reverse transcribed with random hexamers. MiXCR, applied by TCRdb to the immunoSEQ multiplex PCR reads, yields one record per CDR3 protein. The sample records 95,000 to 150,000 distinct CDR3 sequences, approximately 96% being singletons. The CDR3 contains 17 residues. Germline V gene sequence: CDR1 KGHSH, CDR2 LQKENI. V shed 6 bases, J shed 4 bases, and the junction held 16 bases outside the gene matches.

The sequenced sample consisted of CD4+ T cells from PBMCs. This chain uses TRBV18 with TRBJ2-7; 9 bases are a match to TRBD2. This TCR came from a human donor with Susac syndrome. The CDR3 here is CASSAGSGRAVPYEQYF. Here the CDR3 DNA reads TGTGCCAGCTCTGCGGGTAGCGGGAGAGCCGTCCCTTACGAGCAGTACTTC.